The rows below give T cell receptor beta chains drawn from one sample of a study of CD8 T cells in ankylosing spondylitis. TCRdb re-analysed the 5' RACE reads in MiXCR, keeping a single row per CDR3 protein. Seen here are roughly 180,000 distinct CDR3 sequences, approximately 10% observed once, and the top ten hold about 16%. Source material: blood, either unsorted or a sorted T cell fraction (not recorded which). Receptors originate from a female donor with ankylosing spondylitis or in good health (not recorded which). Each CDR3 is given with its conserved first and last residue. A D gene is named only where the DNA matches it firmly. A row's size may be missing; if present it is once, few, many or a size class.

v_call	d_call	j_call	clone_size	cdr3_aa
TRBV2	NA	TRBJ2-6	NA	CASSPWGDSGANVLTF
TRBV12-3/TRBV12-4	TRBD1	TRBJ2-5	once	CASSSGKGAAETQCF
TRBV20-1	NA	TRBJ1-4	medium-sized	CSARGRGLPGELFF
TRBV10-3	TRBD1	TRBJ2-7	many	CAITGTDYEQYF
TRBV9	NA	TRBJ2-5	many	CASSPRDFQETQYF
TRBV4-3	NA	TRBJ2-1	many	CASSQDSTGYYNEQFF
TRBV7-9	NA	TRBJ2-3	NA	CASSINPSTDTQYF
TRBV30	NA	TRBJ2-5	many	CAWQAGQIDQETQYF
TRBV6-5	TRBD2	TRBJ2-7	NA	CASSYSPGGSSYEQYF
TRBV6-1	NA	TRBJ2-1	NA	CASSEEKGPYNEQFF
TRBV15	NA	TRBJ2-1	NA	CATSRGGTLYNEQFF
TRBV5-6	NA	TRBJ2-7	few	CASSLGTIGAGVRYEQYF
TRBV12-3/TRBV12-4	NA	TRBJ2-2	few	CACSAGGELFF
TRBV28	NA	TRBJ2-7	many	CASSLNRVHEQYF
TRBV7-9	TRBD2	TRBJ2-4	NA	CASSFLAGVLDIQYF
TRBV5-1	TRBD1	TRBJ1-1	many	CASSISPGTGPNTEAFF
TRBV4-3	NA	TRBJ2-7	many	CASSQGWLHEQYF
TRBV24-1	TRBD1	TRBJ1-1	many	CATSDWDSLEAFF
TRBV19	NA	TRBJ2-7	large	CASSPRGLEQYF
TRBV7-9	NA	TRBJ1-2	few	CASSGPEGYGYTF
TRBV7-9	NA	TRBJ2-1	NA	CASSLGRDPLFEQFF
TRBV21-1	NA	TRBJ2-1	few	CASSKVSGNAKNEQFF
TRBV28	TRBD2	TRBJ2-1	NA	CASVREALGHEQFF
TRBV27	TRBD2	TRBJ2-1	NA	CASSPLTSGPIYEQFF
TRBV11-3	TRBD2	TRBJ2-1	few	CASSFGLAGIGPNEQFF
TRBV5-7	TRBD1	TRBJ2-1	few	CASSLKRTGCCHEQFF
TRBV29-1	NA	TRBJ2-7	few	CSVLTGYEQYF
TRBV14	NA	TRBJ1-1	few	CASSPGTATEAFF
TRBV5-4	TRBD2	TRBJ2-3	few	CASSFLREKHNTQYF
TRBV20-1	TRBD1	TRBJ1-1	few	CSAARQGGGTEAFF
TRBV5-1	NA	TRBJ2-5	many	CASSPLSRDQETQYF
TRBV7-2	NA	TRBJ2-1	few	CASSLADRTYNEQFF
TRBV12-3/TRBV12-4	NA	TRBJ2-2	NA	CASGGGGFTGELFF
TRBV25-1	NA	TRBJ1-2	few	CASSESANYGYTF
TRBV25-1	NA	TRBJ2-1	many	CASSEVEQFF
TRBV20-1	TRBD1	TRBJ2-1	NA	CSARRQGWYNEQFF
TRBV28	NA	TRBJ2-7	NA	CASSPSSGSTTGGEQYF
TRBV6-2/TRBV6-3	NA	TRBJ1-1	NA	CASSPGRDTEAFF
TRBV6-5	NA	TRBJ2-1	few	CASLNNYNEQFF
TRBV20-1	TRBD1	TRBJ1-2	few	CSASNDQGDGYTF
TRBV10-3	TRBD2	TRBJ2-4	few	CAISPGPSGGYAKNIQYF
TRBV14	TRBD1	TRBJ1-1	NA	CASSYRGAEAFF
TRBV5-1	TRBD2	TRBJ2-3	few	CASSLEGGRPTDTQYF